This TCR beta chain was captured in a study of cytomegalovirus exposure and HLA in healthy donors. Both 60 Vbeta primers and 13 Jbeta primers went into the PCR. Clones were sequenced by immunoSEQ multiplex PCR, and TCRdb holds only the in-frame ones, with some missing. The table includes more than 140,000 clones, approximately 82% detected once. This CDR3 region has 14 residues. Germline CDR1 reads MNHEY; CDR2 reads SVGAGI. Trimming pared 6 bases from V and 2 bases from J, leaving 11 bases between. The receptor's source is a woman between 35 and 50 years old in good health and CMV-seronegative. Sample: PBMCs. V is TRBV6-5 and J is TRBJ1-5; D gene ambiguous. The CDR3 DNA reads as TGTGCCAGCAGACAATCCTCCCGCAATCAGCCCCAGCATTTT. The encoded protein is CASRQSSRNQPQHF.